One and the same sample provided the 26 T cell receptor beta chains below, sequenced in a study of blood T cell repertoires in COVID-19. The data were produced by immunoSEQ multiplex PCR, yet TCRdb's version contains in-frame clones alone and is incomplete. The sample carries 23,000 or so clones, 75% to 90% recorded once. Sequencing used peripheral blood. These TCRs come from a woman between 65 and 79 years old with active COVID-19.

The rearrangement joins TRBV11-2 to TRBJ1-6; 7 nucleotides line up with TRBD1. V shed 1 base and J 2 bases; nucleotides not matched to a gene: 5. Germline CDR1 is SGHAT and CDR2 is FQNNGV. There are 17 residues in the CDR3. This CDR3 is CASSLVRRGPYNSPLHF. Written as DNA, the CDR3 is TGTGCCAGCAGCTTAGTGAGAAGGGGGCCCTATAATTCACCCCTCCACTTT.

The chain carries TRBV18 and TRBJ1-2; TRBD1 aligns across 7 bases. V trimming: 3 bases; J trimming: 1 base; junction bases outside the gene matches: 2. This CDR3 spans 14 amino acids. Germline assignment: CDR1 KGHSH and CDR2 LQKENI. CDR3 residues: CASSPDRVNYGYTF. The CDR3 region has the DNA TGTGCCAGCTCACCTGACAGGGTTAACTATGGCTACACCTTC.

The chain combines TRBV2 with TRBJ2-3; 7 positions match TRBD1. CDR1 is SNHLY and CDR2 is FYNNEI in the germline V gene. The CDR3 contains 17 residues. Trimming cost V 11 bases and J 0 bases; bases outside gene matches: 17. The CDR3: CAVNSPLDRASTDTQYF. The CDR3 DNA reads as TGTGCCGTCAACTCACCCCTCGACAGGGCTAGCACAGATACGCAGTATTTT.

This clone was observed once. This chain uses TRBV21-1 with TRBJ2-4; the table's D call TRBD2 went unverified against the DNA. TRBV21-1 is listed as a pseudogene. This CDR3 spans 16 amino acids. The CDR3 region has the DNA TGTGCCAGCAGCATTAGAGAACGGGGGGTAGGGTACATTCAGTACTTC. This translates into CASSIRERGVGYIQYF.

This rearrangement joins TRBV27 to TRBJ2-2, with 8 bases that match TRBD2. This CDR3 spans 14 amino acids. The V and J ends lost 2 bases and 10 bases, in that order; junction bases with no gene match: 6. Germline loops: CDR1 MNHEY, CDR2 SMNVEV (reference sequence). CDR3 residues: CASSLELAAPELFF. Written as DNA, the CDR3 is TGTGCCAGCAGTTTAGAACTAGCGGCCCCGGAGCTGTTTTTT.

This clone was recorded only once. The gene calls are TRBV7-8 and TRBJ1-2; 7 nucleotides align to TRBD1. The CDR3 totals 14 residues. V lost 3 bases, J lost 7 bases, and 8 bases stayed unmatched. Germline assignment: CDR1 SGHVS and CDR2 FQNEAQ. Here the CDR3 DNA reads TGTGCCAGCAGCTTTTCGGACAGGTCTCTTGGCTACACCTTC. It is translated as CASSFSDRSLGYTF.

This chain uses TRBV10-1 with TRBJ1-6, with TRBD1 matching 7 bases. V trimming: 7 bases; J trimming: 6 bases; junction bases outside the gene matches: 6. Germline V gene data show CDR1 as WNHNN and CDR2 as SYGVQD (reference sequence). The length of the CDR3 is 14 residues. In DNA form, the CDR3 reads TGCGCCAGCATCGATGGACAGGCTAATTCACCCCTCCACTTT. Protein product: CASIDGQANSPLHF.

This chain's CDR3 is CASSRASGGGETQYF. The CDR3 region has the DNA TGTGCCAGCAGCCGCGCAAGCGGGGGGGGAGAGACCCAGTACTTC. The rearrangement joins TRBV3-1 (or the pseudogene TRBV3-2) to TRBJ2-5; 10 bases are a match to TRBD2. Germline V CDR1 and CDR2: LGHDT, YNNKEL (reference sequence). CDR3 length equals 15 residues. V lost 4 bases and J lost 4; bases outside the gene matches: 6.

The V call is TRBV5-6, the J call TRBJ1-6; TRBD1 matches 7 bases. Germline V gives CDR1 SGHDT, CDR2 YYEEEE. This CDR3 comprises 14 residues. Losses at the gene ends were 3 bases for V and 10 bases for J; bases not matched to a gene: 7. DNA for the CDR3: TGTGCCAGCAGCTCAGACAGGGTCGGGTCACCCCTCCACTTT. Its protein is CASSSDRVGSPLHF.

The CDR3 spells CASSQDLGAYNSPLHF. Here the CDR3 DNA reads TGCGCCAGCAGCCAAGATCTCGGGGCCTATAATTCACCCCTCCACTTT. The rearrangement uses TRBV4-3 and TRBJ1-6; D remains ambiguous. Trimming removed 0 bases from V and 2 bases from J, with 8 bases in between. The CDR3 runs 16 residues. CDR1 and CDR2 from the germline V gene are LGHNA and YSLEER.

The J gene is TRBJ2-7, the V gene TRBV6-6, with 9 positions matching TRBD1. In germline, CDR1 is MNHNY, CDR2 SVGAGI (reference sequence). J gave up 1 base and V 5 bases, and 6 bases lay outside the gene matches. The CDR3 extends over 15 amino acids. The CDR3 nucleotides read TGTGCCAGCAGTGCTGGACAGGGGAGTTCCTACGAGCAGTACTTC. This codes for CASSAGQGSSYEQYF.

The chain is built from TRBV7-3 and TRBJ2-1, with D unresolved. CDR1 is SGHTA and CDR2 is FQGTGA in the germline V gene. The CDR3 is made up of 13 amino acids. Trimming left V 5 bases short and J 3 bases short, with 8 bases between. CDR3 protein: CASSPSLYNEQFF. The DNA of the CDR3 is TGTGCCAGCAGCCCAAGCCTCTACAATGAGCAGTTCTTC.

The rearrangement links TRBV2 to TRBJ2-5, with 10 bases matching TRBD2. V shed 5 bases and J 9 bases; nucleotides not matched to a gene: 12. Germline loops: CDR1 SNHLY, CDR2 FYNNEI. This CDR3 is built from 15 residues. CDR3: CASSKSGGGVSAQYF. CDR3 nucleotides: TGTGCCAGCAGTAAAAGCGGGGGGGGTGTGTCGGCCCAGTACTTC. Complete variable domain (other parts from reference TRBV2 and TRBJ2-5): EPEVTQTPSHQVTQMGQEVILRCVPISNHLYFYWYRQILGQKVEFLVSFYNNEISEKSEIFDDQFSVERPDGSNFTLKIRSTKLEDSAMYFCASSKSGGGVSAQYFGPGTRLLVL.

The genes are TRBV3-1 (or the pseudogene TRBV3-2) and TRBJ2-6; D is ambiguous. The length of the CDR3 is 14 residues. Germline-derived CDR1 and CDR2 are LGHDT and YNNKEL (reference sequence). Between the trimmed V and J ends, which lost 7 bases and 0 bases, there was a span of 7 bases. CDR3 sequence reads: CASKRSSGANVLTF. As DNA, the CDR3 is TGTGCCAGCAAAAGGAGCTCTGGGGCCAACGTCCTGACTTTC.

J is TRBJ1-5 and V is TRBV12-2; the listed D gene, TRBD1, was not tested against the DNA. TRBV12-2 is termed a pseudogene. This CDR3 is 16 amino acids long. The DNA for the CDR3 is TGTGCAAGTCGCTTATTAATCGCAGGGATCATTCAGCCCCAGCATTTT. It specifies CASRLLIAGIIQPQHF.

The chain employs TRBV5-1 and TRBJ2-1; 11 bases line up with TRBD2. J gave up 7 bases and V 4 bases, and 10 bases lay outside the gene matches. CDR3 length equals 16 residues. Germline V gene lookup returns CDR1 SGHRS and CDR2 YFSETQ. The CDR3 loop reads CASSTKLAGGGNEQFF. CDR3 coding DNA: TGCGCCAGCAGCACGAAGCTAGCGGGGGGCGGGAATGAGCAGTTCTTC.

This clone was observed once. DNA for the CDR3: TGTGCCAGCAGCCTGCACCTCCGGGACAGCGAGCTGTTTTTT. This codes for CASSLHLRDSELFF. J is TRBJ2-2 and V is TRBV9; TRBD1 matches 7 bases. Per germline, CDR1 SGDLS and CDR2 YYNGEE. The CDR3 consists of 14 residues. J gave up 11 bases and V 4 bases, and 11 bases lay outside the gene matches.

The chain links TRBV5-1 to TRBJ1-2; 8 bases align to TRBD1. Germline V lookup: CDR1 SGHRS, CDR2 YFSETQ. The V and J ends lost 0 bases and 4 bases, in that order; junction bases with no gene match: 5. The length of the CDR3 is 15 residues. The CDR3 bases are TGCGCCAGCAGCTTGGGCAGGGGGCGGGCCTATGGCTACACCTTC. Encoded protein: CASSLGRGRAYGYTF.

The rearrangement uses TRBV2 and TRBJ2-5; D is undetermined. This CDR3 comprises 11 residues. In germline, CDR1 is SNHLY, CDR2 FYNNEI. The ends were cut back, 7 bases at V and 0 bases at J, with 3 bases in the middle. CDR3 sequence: CASTDQETQYF. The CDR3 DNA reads TGTGCCAGCACCGACCAAGAGACCCAGTACTTC.

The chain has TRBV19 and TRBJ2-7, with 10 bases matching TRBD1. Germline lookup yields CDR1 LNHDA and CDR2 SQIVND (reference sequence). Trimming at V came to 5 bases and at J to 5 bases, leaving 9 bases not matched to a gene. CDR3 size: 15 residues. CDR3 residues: CASSQGTGATHEQYF. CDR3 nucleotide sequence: TGTGCCAGTAGTCAGGGGACAGGGGCGACCCACGAGCAGTACTTC.

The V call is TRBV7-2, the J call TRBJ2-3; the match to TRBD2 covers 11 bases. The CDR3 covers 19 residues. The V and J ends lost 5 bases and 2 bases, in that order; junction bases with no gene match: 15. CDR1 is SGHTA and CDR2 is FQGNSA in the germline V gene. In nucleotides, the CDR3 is TGTGCCAGCAGCCCTCGCCTAGCGGGGGGACCACTTGACACAGATACGCAGTATTTT. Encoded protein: CASSPRLAGGPLDTDTQYF.

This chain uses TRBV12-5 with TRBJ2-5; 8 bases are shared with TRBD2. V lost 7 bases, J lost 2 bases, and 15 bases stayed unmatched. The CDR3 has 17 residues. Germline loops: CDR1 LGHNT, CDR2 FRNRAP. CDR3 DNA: TGTGCTAGTGCCAATAAGGGGGAGCGGGGGAATCAAGAGACCCAGTACTTC. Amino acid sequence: CASANKGERGNQETQYF.

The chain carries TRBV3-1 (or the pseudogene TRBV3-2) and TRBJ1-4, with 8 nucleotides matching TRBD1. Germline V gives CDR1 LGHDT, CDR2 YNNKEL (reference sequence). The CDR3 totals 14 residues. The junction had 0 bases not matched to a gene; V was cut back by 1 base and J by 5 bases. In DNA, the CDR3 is TGTGCCAGCAGCCAAGGGACAGGGAATGAAAAACTGTTTTTT. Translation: CASSQGTGNEKLFF.

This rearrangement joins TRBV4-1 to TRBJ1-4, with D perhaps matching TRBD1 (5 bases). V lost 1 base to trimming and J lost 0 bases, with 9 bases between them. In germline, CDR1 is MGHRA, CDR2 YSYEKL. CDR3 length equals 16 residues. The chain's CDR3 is CASSQVPTATNEKLFF. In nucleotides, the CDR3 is TGCGCCAGCAGCCAAGTCCCGACAGCAACTAATGAAAAACTGTTTTTT.

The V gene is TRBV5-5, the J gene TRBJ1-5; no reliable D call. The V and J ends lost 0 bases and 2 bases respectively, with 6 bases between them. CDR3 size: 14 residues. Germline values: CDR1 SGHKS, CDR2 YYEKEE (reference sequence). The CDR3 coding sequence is TGTGCCAGCAGCTTGGGTACAGGCAATCAGCCCCAGCATTTT. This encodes CASSLGTGNQPQHF.

Here the CDR3 DNA reads TGTGCCAGCAGTTATGACAGGGGTCAGAACACTGAAGCTTTCTTT. As protein: CASSYDRGQNTEAFF. The rearrangement joins TRBV6-5 to TRBJ1-1, with 8 nucleotides matching TRBD1. This CDR3 has 15 amino acids. Per germline, CDR1 MNHEY and CDR2 SVGAGI. The V gene end was trimmed by 3 bases and the J gene end by 1 base; junction bases not matched to a gene: 4.